This TCR beta chain derives from a study of cytotoxic CD8 clonotypes in ibrutinib-treated CLL. Study in general: A median approximately 12 months of treatment, range 6 to 36, preceded the collection of response samples. Study-wide points: The clonality rise at ibrutinib response reflected private clonotype expansion. Starting clonality was above that of age-matched healthy donors and tracked circulating CD8+ T-cell counts.

Method: immunoSEQ multiplex PCR; TCRdb's copy keeps in-frame clones and lacks some. In the table there are 50,000 to 65,000 clones, approximately 71% of which are singletons. V lost 7 bases, J lost 2 bases, and 18 bases lay in between. Germline assignment: CDR1 SNHLY and CDR2 FYNNEI. This CDR3 comprises 16 residues. Of note for this clone: Its antigen is as yet unknown.

The sequencing used PBMCs, collected after 12 months of ibrutinib treatment. The chain recombines TRBV2 with TRBJ2-4; D unresolved. The TCR originated in a human donor with chronic lymphocytic leukemia. In DNA, the CDR3 is TGTGCCAGCATGAAGGTTAAGAGCCTTTCCAAAAACATTCAGTACTTC. Its protein product is CASMKVKSLSKNIQYF. Filled out from reference TRBV2 and TRBJ2-4, the complete variable domain reads EPEVTQTPSHQVTQMGQEVILRCVPISNHLYFYWYRQILGQKVEFLVSFYNNEISEKSEIFDDQFSVERPDGSNFTLKIRSTKLEDSAMYFCASMKVKSLSKNIQYFGAGTRLSVL.